This TCR beta chain derives from a study of cytomegalovirus exposure and HLA in healthy donors. At the level of the study: Later, an analysis reported that the approximately 120 validation repertoires had used the same platform as the roughly 660 first-cohort repertoires.

Data came from immunoSEQ multiplex PCR; TCRdb stores just in-frame clones and leaves some out. The sample shows approximately 39,000 clones, about 93% of them seen only once. Details on this clone: Its matching antigen is unknown.

The donors were part of the validation cohort, which consisted of under 150 subjects and was separate from the first cohort of 600 to 850 subjects. The CDR3 sequence is 14 residues long. CDR1 MNHNY and CDR2 SVGAGI come from the germline V gene (reference sequence). V was shortened by 5 bases and J by 2 bases, with 12 bases between the two germline ends. Study-level findings and limits: A list of 150 or so TCR beta chains associated with cytomegalovirus was given. Rarity marked most TCR sequences, yet some public TCRs occurred in many donors.

This sequence originates from a man between 18 and 35 years old in good health and CMV-seronegative. The sequenced sample was PBMCs. The chain has TRBV6-6 and TRBJ2-5, with D perhaps TRBD1 (6 bases). CDR3 protein: CASSPRGSQETQYF. The CDR3 coding sequence is TGTGCCAGCAGTCCTAGGGGGTCTCAAGAGACCCAGTACTTC.